This T cell receptor (beta chain) was captured in a study of cytomegalovirus exposure and HLA in healthy donors (dated by TCRdb to 2016 to 2017). Concerning the study at large: In an earlier analysis of 587 of the donors, around 300 Gb of sequence data and 90 million to 130 million unique TCR beta sequences from about 190 million T cells were reported. Approximately 310 gigabases of sequencing data and tens of millions of unique TCR sequences were included in an early release covering about 700 HLA-typed donors. Of the roughly 410 genotyped donors, 65% to 90% were placed in the genetic ancestry cluster associated with self-reported Caucasian donors. The study aimed to test whether cataloging public T cell receptors could reveal signatures of past pathogen exposure. The study used immunosequencing to profile the T cell repertoires of several hundred subjects and linked those repertoires to cytomegalovirus serostatus. Besides the first cohort of approximately 710 subjects, a separate validation cohort made up of roughly 130 different subjects was used. To predict cytomegalovirus infection status, the study combined high-throughput TCR immunosequencing, statistical association of individual TCRs with disease status, and machine learning. A later analysis re-examined previously published TCR beta repertoires from several hundred donors and added high-resolution HLA genotyping to investigate patterns of TCR occurrence. Rather than using new phenotypic data, the later analysis identified candidate immune exposures from TCR beta sequences and from how often those sequences occurred across donors. An earlier analysis of several hundred of the donors applied high-throughput TCR beta sequencing to assess whether each TCR beta V gene segment acted as functional or pseudogenic. Donor age, sex, ethnicity and CMV serostatus were compiled together with the repertoire data. Genome-wide SNP genotypes for about 65% of the roughly 700 donors were used in a later genetic analysis, which treated that subset as a discovery cohort. All discovery cohort repertoires had been generated on a single sequencing platform. HLA typing included class I and class II loci at four-digit resolution. Typing coverage varied by locus: roughly 620-640 donors for A, B, C, DRB1 and DQB1; more than 500 for DQA1; more than 600 for DPA1; under 490 for DPB1. Because of strong linkage in the cohort, roughly five DR-DQ haplotypes were treated as single units for association and clustering. Among under 450 genotyped donors of the cohort, an average of around 240,000 unique TCR beta nucleotide sequences were sequenced per donor, about a sixth of them non-productive.

The CDR3 holds 14 amino acids from the cysteine to the phenylalanine. Of all the DNA, just the CDR3 is kept, 42 bases in frame from base 1. After removal of 2 bases from V and 4 bases from J, the junction retains 3 bases not matched to a gene. The germline V gene yields SGHDT for CDR1 and YYEEEE for CDR2. The cohort comprised around 690 healthy bone marrow donors. At the time of sampling, every cohort member was nominally healthy, though immune exposures that went unrecorded were likely present. The donor was CMV seropositive and was included in the group of some 290 seropositive cohort members. A peripheral blood sample was provided by each donor, and peripheral blood mononuclear cells were used for TCR beta sequencing. Genomic DNA extraction from the blood cell samples was performed with the Qiagen DNeasy Blood Extraction Kit. General study outcomes and caveats: In a later analysis, HLA-associated TCR beta chains were found to be more clonally expanded and to have lower generation probabilities than equally common non-associated chains. When HLA alleles, especially DR and DQ, strongly co-occurred, attributing TCR associations to individual alleles was difficult. A later analysis found that most CMV-associated TCR beta chains appeared HLA-restricted, with HLA associations seemingly driven largely by CMV exposure. Because some donors lacked HLA typing at each locus, the association tests relied only on the typed subset. A total of 164 TCR beta chains were listed by the study as associated with cytomegalovirus. The cohort was sequenced for TCR beta chains only, and without alpha or paired-chain data the features that could be detected were limited. In a later analysis, TCR association rates were found to vary across HLA loci, with the most associated TCRs seen for DRB1 alleles and the fewest for HLA-C alleles. In a later analysis, about 16,000 TCR beta sequences were associated with specific HLA alleles at a false discovery rate of 0.05. Cytomegalovirus status was reported to be diagnosed by the classifier with high specificity and sensitivity in both the original and validation cohorts. The authors suggested that the approach could potentially be extended to other disease states and immunological phenotypes. In vitro tests confirmed that a few of the cytomegalovirus-associated TCR beta chains recognize cytomegalovirus antigens. The sequencing pipeline was judged likely to have produced a cluster of highly shared sequence variants as a technical artifact. A later analysis reported that several top co-occurrence clusters appeared linked to parvovirus B19, influenza, CMV and Epstein-Barr virus. A later genetic analysis associated a missense DCLRE1C variant with V-gene and J-gene trimming of TCR beta chains, and an independent cohort replicated the association. Correlated functional status among segregating V segments might reflect linkage disequilibrium, but an unknown experimental factor could not be ruled out. While some public TCRs were present in many individuals, most TCR sequences turned up only very rarely across donors. The presence/absence analyses assumed that sequencing depth was roughly uniform across donors, and that assumption may not be true. According to a later genetic analysis, donors in an Asian-associated ancestry cluster had fewer N-insertions in productive TCRs than the roughly 670-donor mean. CMV serostatus was the only immune exposure information available for the cohort. The 87-base-pair reads could not distinguish some IMGT-functional V segments, including TRBV6-2 and TRBV6-3, so those segments were excluded. In an earlier analysis of some 550 of the donors, most TCR beta V segments were observed in productive rearrangements about 90% or about 30% of the time, broadly matching IMGT annotations. A further reported finding was that TCR beta sequences accurately predicted the HLA-A and HLA-B alleles for most subjects in the first cohort. The earlier analysis of 587 of the donors excluded fewer than 20 rarely observed V segments, including chromosome 9 orphons, because counts were too low.

Turning to this clone: Its antigen is still unknown. Per-base qualities were not stored, and no clone one base away is much larger.

Libraries were made using the immunoSEQ multiplex PCR assay. A mixture of 60 forward primers for TCR Vbeta segments and 13 reverse primers for TCR Jbeta segments was used in the multiplex PCR. The CDR3 region of rearranged TCR beta genes was amplified from genomic DNA with a multiplex PCR assay. Amplified TCR beta libraries were sequenced as 87-base-pair reads on the Illumina HiSeq System. For the original study's pipeline: In a later analysis, some 80 million unique TCR beta chains were counted across the approximately 670 repertoires, and around 10 million of these chains were shared by at least two donors. A nearest-neighbor algorithm error-corrected the raw reads and collapsed the reads into unique sequences, merging closely related sequences to remove PCR and sequencing errors. V, D and J gene segments were assigned by aligning CDR3 sequences to IMGT reference sequences. For a sequence to be retained, a match of at least six nucleotides to both a V gene segment and a J gene segment was required. A rearrangement counted as productive if the CDR3 had no stop codons and remained in frame with V and J, and every other rearrangement counted as non-productive. Following IMGT convention, CDR3 was defined as the stretch from the second conserved V-encoded cysteine up to the conserved J-encoded phenylalanine. The earlier analysis of 500 to 650 of the donors excluded any sequence lacking an unambiguous match to a single V gene segment. In an earlier analysis of several hundred of the donors, V segments were called functional above 56.7% productive rearrangements and were called segregating when the between-donor standard deviation exceeded 5%. A statistical classification framework was built for diagnosing cytomegalovirus status from the catalog of TCR beta chain sequences. V and J gene assignment, in a later analysis, came from comparing TCR nucleotide sequences with IMGT/GENE-DB human TR gene sequences. In a later analysis, CDR3 sequences and most-parsimonious VDJ recombination scenarios were assigned using the TCRdist pipeline. In a later analysis, each TCR beta chain was defined by its CDR3 amino acid sequence together with its V-gene family, and reads without a unique V-gene family were excluded. As a way to deal with suspected cross-contamination and a sequencing artifact, a later analysis dropped roughly 620 nucleotide sequences that were highly shared and had low generation probability. In a later analysis, a clonal expansion index for each public chain was calculated from normalized within-repertoire ranks of inferred template counts. In a later analysis, generation probabilities were computed with a VDJ recombination model fitted to out-of-frame rearrangements, and the resulting probabilities were checked against IGoR. In a later analysis, hypergeometric tests were used to score TCR-TCR, TCR-HLA and TCR-CMV co-occurrence, with a repertoire-size bias correction applied to TCR pairs. In a later analysis, false discovery rates were estimated by permuting HLA or CMV assignments 20 times. In a later analysis, co-occurring TCRs were grouped using DBSCAN, with TCRdist sequence similarity added in when clustering inside HLA-allele-positive subsets. Repertoires with fewer than 30,000 or more than 120,000 public chains were left out of co-occurrence clustering, as were four to six repertoires with anomalous nucleotide sharing. What TCRdb holds here is the immuneACCESS table cut down to in-frame rearrangements. Part of the clones is not present; checked against another copy, under half of the missing clones reflect an unresolved V gene, and the others are unexplained. V and J calls and clone size are copied from that table; D and trimming were computed from the DNA. The sample table contains 90,000 to 130,000 clones; only one count was recorded for 70% of them. The biggest ten clones account for roughly 8.7% of the sample.

Sequencing was done on a sample of PBMCs. The rearrangement joined TRBV5-6 to TRBJ1-1; the central 9 bases match TRBD1. This TCR was sampled from a man aged 25-45 years in good health and CMV-seropositive. The bases read TGTGCCAGCAGCTTAACAGGGGGCATCACTGAAGCTTTCTTT. Translation gives CASSLTGGITEAFF.